This is a list of T cell receptor beta chains from one sample in a study of cytomegalovirus exposure and HLA in healthy donors. Libraries were prepared by immunoSEQ multiplex PCR; TCRdb keeps only in-frame clonotypes and omits some of them. Of 95,000 to 100,000 clones in the sample, 75% are singletons; the top ten hold roughly a tenth. Sequenced sample: PBMCs. These receptors all come from a man in his fifties or sixties in good health and CMV-seronegative. Both conserved end residues are part of each CDR3. D genes are given only for firm matches. The size entry is marked missing in some rows and otherwise reads once, few, many or a size class.

size: NA; D: TRBD2; J: TRBJ2-1; V: TRBV13; CDR3: CASSLGLAGAPEVGEQFF; DNA: TGTGCCAGCAGCTTAGGTCTAGCGGGGGCCCCAGAAGTGGGTGAGCAGTTCTTC
size: NA; D: NA; J: TRBJ2-2; V: TRBV19; CDR3: CASSWGLRDTGELFF; DNA: TGTGCCAGTAGCTGGGGGCTTAGGGACACCGGGGAGCTGTTTTTT
size: NA; D: NA; J: TRBJ2-5; V: TRBV28; CDR3: CASSLGGSGQETQYF; DNA: TGTGCCAGCAGTTTAGGTGGCAGCGGACAAGAGACCCAGTACTTC
size: NA; D: NA; J: TRBJ2-7; V: TRBV4-1; CDR3: CASSQDPGSSYEQYF; DNA: TGCGCCAGCAGCCAAGATCCGGGGAGCTCCTACGAGCAGTACTTC
size: NA; D: NA; J: TRBJ2-7; V: TRBV7-2; CDR3: CASSLVLPPYEQYF; DNA: TGTGCCAGCAGCTTGGTTCTTCCCCCCTACGAGCAGTACTTC
size: NA; D: NA; J: TRBJ2-1; V: TRBV5-4; CDR3: CASSLASGNYNEQFF; DNA: TGTGCCAGCAGCTTGGCCAGCGGTAACTACAATGAGCAGTTCTTC
size: NA; D: NA; J: TRBJ2-5; V: TRBV2; CDR3: CASSEARGETQYF; DNA: TGTGCCAGCAGTGAAGCAAGGGGGGAGACCCAGTACTTC
size: NA; D: TRBD2; J: TRBJ2-3; V: TRBV30; CDR3: CAWSVGGGAEDTQYF; DNA: TGTGCCTGGAGTGTGGGCGGGGGGGCTGAAGATACGCAGTATTTT
size: NA; D: TRBD1; J: TRBJ2-1; V: TRBV15; CDR3: CATSLMTGGYEQFF; DNA: TGTGCCACCAGCCTAATGACAGGGGGATATGAGCAGTTCTTC
size: once; D: TRBD2; J: TRBJ2-3; V: TRBV5-1; CDR3: CASSSGLSGGVDTQYF; DNA: TGCGCCAGCAGCTCCGGACTTAGCGGGGGGGTGGATACGCAGTATTTT
size: NA; D: NA; J: TRBJ2-5; V: TRBV5-1; CDR3: CASSSRTQEETQYF; DNA: TGCGCCAGCAGCTCCCGGACACAAGAAGAGACCCAGTACTTC
size: NA; D: NA; J: TRBJ1-2; V: TRBV30; CDR3: CAWLRTGYGYTF; DNA: TGTGCCTGGCTACGGACGGGATATGGCTACACCTTC
size: NA; D: NA; J: TRBJ2-3; V: TRBV19; CDR3: CASSMQGQTDTQYF; DNA: TGTGCCAGTAGTATGCAAGGACAGACAGATACGCAGTATTTT
size: few; D: NA; J: TRBJ1-5; V: TRBV9; CDR3: CASSAQGNDQPQHF; DNA: TGTGCCAGCAGCGCACAGGGAAATGATCAGCCCCAGCATTTT
size: NA; D: NA; J: TRBJ1-1; V: TRBV28; CDR3: CASRWGRADTEAFF; DNA: TGTGCCAGCCGATGGGGCCGGGCGGACACTGAAGCTTTCTTT
size: few; D: NA; J: TRBJ2-7; V: TRBV5-6; CDR3: CAFFKQKAAYEQYF; DNA: TGTGCTTTTTTCAAGCAGAAGGCGGCATACGAGCAGTACTTC
size: once; D: NA; J: TRBJ2-1; V: TRBV2; CDR3: CASSVREWGEQFF; DNA: TGTGCCAGCAGTGTCCGGGAGTGGGGTGAGCAGTTCTTC
size: NA; D: TRBD2; J: TRBJ2-1; V: TRBV29-1; CDR3: CSVLAGGNNEQFF; DNA: TGCAGCGTCCTAGCGGGAGGGAATAATGAGCAGTTCTTC
size: NA; D: NA; J: TRBJ1-1; V: TRBV6-6; CDR3: CASGRGENTEAFF; DNA: TGTGCCAGCGGAAGGGGCGAGAACACTGAAGCTTTCTTT
size: NA; D: NA; J: TRBJ2-5; V: TRBV7-2; CDR3: CASSVNAGQETQYF; DNA: TGTGCCAGCAGCGTCAACGCGGGCCAAGAGACCCAGTACTTC
size: NA; D: TRBD1; J: TRBJ2-7; V: TRBV6-6; CDR3: CASRITGQGSIDEQYF; DNA: TGTGCCAGCAGGATAACGGGACAGGGGAGTATCGACGAGCAGTACTTC
size: once; D: NA; J: TRBJ2-1; V: TRBV5-1; CDR3: CASSFIDNEQFF; DNA: TGCGCCAGCAGCTTCATTGACAATGAGCAGTTCTTC
size: NA; D: TRBD2; J: TRBJ2-1; V: TRBV7-2; CDR3: CASSLAGGGPGEQFF; DNA: TGTGCCAGCAGCTTGGCCGGGGGGGGGCCCGGTGAGCAGTTCTTC
size: NA; D: TRBD1; J: TRBJ1-2; V: TRBV2; CDR3: CAGDRGNYGYTF; DNA: TGTGCCGGAGACAGGGGGAACTATGGCTACACCTTC
size: NA; D: NA; J: TRBJ1-2; V: TRBV11-2; CDR3: CASTPGQYYGYTF; DNA: TGTGCCAGCACCCCCGGACAGTACTATGGCTACACCTTC
size: NA; D: TRBD1; J: TRBJ2-5; V: TRBV27; CDR3: CASSLDRRTLETQYF; DNA: TGTGCCAGCAGTCTGGACAGGCGAACCTTAGAGACCCAGTACTTC
size: NA; D: NA; J: TRBJ2-1; V: TRBV7-2; CDR3: CASGRVGSNEQFF; DNA: TGTGCCAGCGGCCGGGTCGGTTCCAATGAGCAGTTCTTC
size: NA; D: TRBD1; J: TRBJ1-4; V: TRBV25-1; CDR3: CASSDGRTGGWEKLFF; DNA: TGTGCCAGCAGTGATGGGCGGACAGGGGGTTGGGAAAAACTGTTTTTT
size: NA; D: NA; J: TRBJ2-1; V: TRBV9; CDR3: CASSVVPGNSQDEQFF; DNA: TGTGCCAGCAGCGTAGTACCGGGGAACTCGCAAGATGAGCAGTTCTTC
size: NA; D: NA; J: TRBJ1-2; V: TRBV6-6; CDR3: CASTPDTLYGYTF; DNA: TGTGCCAGCACCCCGGACACCTTATATGGCTACACCTTC
size: NA; D: TRBD1; J: TRBJ1-1; V: TRBV2; CDR3: CASSGTGGIMNTEAFF; DNA: TGTGCCAGCAGTGGAACAGGGGGCATAATGAACACTGAAGCTTTCTTT
size: NA; D: TRBD1; J: TRBJ2-3; V: TRBV19; CDR3: CASSVQGYDTQYF; DNA: TGTGCCAGTAGCGTACAGGGGTACGATACGCAGTATTTT
size: NA; D: NA; J: TRBJ2-2; V: TRBV7-3; CDR3: CASSLTGQNTGELFF; DNA: TGTGCCAGCAGCTTAACGGGACAGAACACCGGGGAGCTGTTTTTT
size: NA; D: NA; J: TRBJ1-3; V: TRBV7-9; CDR3: CASILLTGPGNTIYF; DNA: TGTGCCAGCATCCTTCTAACAGGGCCTGGAAACACCATATATTTT
size: few; D: TRBD1; J: TRBJ2-1; V: TRBV6-5; CDR3: CASSQGVHNEQFF; DNA: TGTGCCAGCAGCCAGGGGGTGCACAATGAGCAGTTCTTC
size: NA; D: NA; J: TRBJ2-7; V: TRBV10-3; CDR3: CAISETGEQYF; DNA: TGTGCCATCAGTGAGACAGGGGAGCAGTACTTC
size: NA; D: NA; J: TRBJ2-4; V: TRBV11-2; CDR3: CASSSRVQYF; DNA: TGTGCCAGCAGCTCCCGCGTTCAGTACTTC
size: NA; D: NA; J: TRBJ2-7; V: TRBV19; CDR3: CASSAGLNYEQYF; DNA: TGTGCCAGTAGTGCCGGTTTGAACTACGAGCAGTACTTC
size: NA; D: TRBD2; J: TRBJ2-1; V: TRBV7-3; CDR3: CASSLGLAGVNEQFF; DNA: TGTGCCAGCAGCTTAGGGCTAGCGGGAGTCAATGAGCAGTTCTTC
size: NA; D: NA; J: TRBJ2-5; V: TRBV5-1; CDR3: CASSLGSQETQYF; DNA: TGCGCCAGCAGCTTGGGGAGTCAAGAGACCCAGTACTTC
size: NA; D: NA; J: TRBJ2-3; V: TRBV2; CDR3: CASSPRGGMQYF; DNA: TGTGCCAGCAGCCCTAGGGGGGGGATGCAGTATTTT
size: NA; D: NA; J: TRBJ2-3; V: TRBV5-6; CDR3: CASSLRDSKSADTQYF; DNA: TGTGCCAGCAGCCTACGGGACTCAAAAAGCGCAGATACGCAGTATTTT